What follows describes a single T cell receptor (beta chain). The target antigen is unknown. This sample was included in a study of OX40 agonist ivuxolimab in advanced cancers. Study-wide context: Enrolled patients in dose escalation had cancers that were hepatocellular carcinoma, melanoma, renal cell or head and neck cancer.

Sequencing used immunoSEQ multiplex PCR; TCRdb keeps in-frame clones, though not all of them. This sample has about 48,000 clones, with about 85% found just once. Looked up from germline, CDR1 is SNHLY and CDR2 is FYNNEI. CDR3 length: 14 amino acids. V lost 3 bases to trimming and J lost 7 bases, with 12 bases between them. Notes on the study in general: Some nonresponders also had low normalized T-cell clonal expansion.

The sequence was obtained from an adult with an advanced solid tumor such as melanoma, head and neck, liver or kidney cancer. The sequences come from CD4+ or CD8+ T cells sorted from blood, collected in a trial of the OX40 agonist ivuxolimab. The chain is built from TRBV2 and TRBJ2-2, with D hard to call. The DNA for the CDR3 is TGTGCCAGCAGTGACTATGGCAATGGCGGGGAGCTGTTTTTT. Translation gives CASSDYGNGGELFF.